The 19 T cell receptor beta chains below come from one sample, sequenced in a study of T cell repertoires in cytomegalovirus infection (dated by TCRdb to about 2019). Instrument on record: Illumina HiSeq 1500. The raw public reads went through TCRdb reprocessing: fastp at Q25, MiXCR clone calling, in-frame beta chains kept. Each entry merges the rows of one CDR3 protein and shows their most common DNA and genes. The sample has 250,000 to 300,000 distinct CDR3 sequences on record, about 18% of them singletons. In total, the top ten clones hold 40% to 55% of the sample. Input material: CD8+ T cells from PBMCs. The receptors here all came from a human donor in good health (CMV status not recorded). Some clones in this sample may be carry-over from other donors' samples.

This clonotype was counted many times. The CDR3: CASSDSPTGGSTEAFF. The CDR3 nucleotides read TGTGCCAGCAGTGATTCCCCGACAGGGGGTAGCACTGAAGCTTTCTTT. The chain combines TRBV25-1 with TRBJ1-1; TRBD1 matches 9 bases. This CDR3 comprises 16 residues. J gave up 4 bases and V 3 bases, and 9 bases lay outside the gene matches. Germline loops: CDR1 MGHDK, CDR2 SYGVNS.

This clonotype came up many times. This chain connects TRBV7-2 to TRBJ1-1; D remains unclear. The germline V gene has CDR1 SGHTA and CDR2 FQGNSA. The CDR3 is made up of 19 amino acids. Trimming stripped 5 bases from V and 0 bases from J, with 25 bases between. The CDR3 coding sequence is TGTGCCAGCAGCCCTTATGTCGGGGTCCCCACCGTCATGAACACTGAAGCTTTCTTT. As protein: CASSPYVGVPTVMNTEAFF.

This clonotype was recorded at least ten times. The V call is TRBV7-2, the J call TRBJ2-1; possibly TRBD2 for D (7 bases). The CDR3 extends over 16 amino acids. Germline CDR1 reads SGHTA; CDR2 reads FQGNSA. Trimming pared 6 bases from V and 8 bases from J, leaving 23 bases between. In DNA form, the CDR3 reads TGTGCCAGCAGTTTGTCTGGGGGGGGCGATTATGATGAGCAGTTCTTC. Protein product: CASSLSGGGDYDEQFF. The full variable domain, with the rest looked up from reference TRBV7-2 and TRBJ2-1, is GAGVSQSPSNKVTEKGKDVELRCDPISGHTALYWYRQSLGQGLEFLIYFQGNSAPDKSGLPSDRFSAERTGGSVSTLTIQRTQQEDSAVYLCASSLSGGGDYDEQFFGPGTRLTVL.

This clonotype was detected a few times. The chain is built from TRBV6-5 and TRBJ1-5, with 8 bases lining up with TRBD1. The germline CDR1 and CDR2 sequences are MNHEY and SVGAGI. Trimming took 3 bases from V and 7 from J; bases not matched to a gene: 5. The CDR3 totals 14 residues. The CDR3 DNA sequence: TGTGCCAGCAGTTATGGACAGGGACTACAGCCCCAGCATTTT. Amino acids: CASSYGQGLQPQHF.

The V gene is TRBV28, the J gene TRBJ2-1; a possible D gene is TRBD1 (6 bases). Trimming cost V 3 bases and J 5 bases, with 17 bases left between them. The CDR3 spans 16 residues. From germline, CDR1 is MDHEN and CDR2 SYDVKM. The CDR3 nucleotides read TGTGCCAGCAGTTTTCCGGTTTCACAGGGCAACAATGAGCAGTTCTTC. Protein sequence: CASSFPVSQGNNEQFF. Full variable domain (missing parts from reference TRBV28 and TRBJ2-1): DVKVTQSSRYLVKRTGEKVFLECVQDMDHENMFWYRQDPGLGLRLIYFSYDVKMKEKGDIPEGYSVSREKKERFSLILESASTNQTSMYLCASSFPVSQGNNEQFFGPGTRLTVL.

V is TRBV28 and J is TRBJ1-2; 8 bases are a match to TRBD1. Trimming took 5 bases from V and 7 from J; bases not matched to a gene: 24. From germline, CDR1 is MDHEN and CDR2 SYDVKM. This CDR3 has 19 residues. The CDR3 DNA sequence: TGTGCCAGCAGTCCCACCCGTGGGACAGGCAGGACTCCATCGGGTGGCTACACCTTC. It translates to CASSPTRGTGRTPSGGYTF.

In the case of this clonotype: Mismatch with germline at one junction end may stem from a read error. DNA of the CDR3: TGTGCCAGCAGTTACTCGGACAGGGAATATGAAGTTTTCTTT. This codes for CASSYSDREYEVFF. The rearrangement uses TRBV6-5 and TRBJ1-1; 8 nucleotides agree with TRBD1. This CDR3 has 14 residues. CDR1 is MNHEY and CDR2 is SVGAGI in the germline V gene.

This clonotype was seen more than once but under ten times. V is TRBV9 and J is TRBJ2-7; D gene ambiguous. The length of the CDR3 is 15 residues. V was cut by 3 bases and J by 0 bases, with 13 bases left in between. Germline-derived CDR1 and CDR2 are SGDLS and YYNGEE. CDR3: CASSGTGPYSYEQYF. The DNA for the CDR3 is TGTGCCAGCAGCGGAACCGGGCCTTACTCCTACGAGCAGTACTTC.

This clonotype was seen more than once but under ten times. The chain employs TRBV29-1 and TRBJ2-2; the match to TRBD1 covers 8 bases. Losses at the gene ends were 0 bases for V and 0 bases for J; bases not matched to a gene: 12. Germline CDR1 reads SQVTM; CDR2 reads ANQGSEA. The CDR3 loop spans 19 amino acids. CDR3 in amino acids: CSVEEAGTGDAANTGELFF. The DNA for the CDR3 is TGCAGCGTTGAAGAGGCCGGGACAGGAGATGCCGCGAACACCGGGGAGCTGTTTTTT.

V gene TRBV20-1 combines with J gene TRBJ1-5; 7 nucleotides line up with TRBD1. V lost 5 bases, J lost 5 bases, and 9 bases stayed unmatched. This CDR3 has 14 amino acids. CDR1 DFQATT and CDR2 SNEGSKA come from the germline V gene (reference sequence). CDR3 residues: CSAPTGWGDQPQHF. The CDR3 coding sequence is TGCAGTGCTCCGACAGGGTGGGGGGATCAGCCCCAGCATTTT.

This clonotype occurred many times. This rearrangement joins TRBV7-8 to TRBJ2-1; 7 bases map to TRBD1. This CDR3 is built from 15 residues. The junction had 13 bases not matched to a gene; V was cut back by 7 bases and J by 7 bases. Germline V gene data show CDR1 as SGHVS and CDR2 as FQNEAQ. Written as DNA, the CDR3 is TGTGCCAGCACCCACCCGAGACAGGGAAGGAATGAGCAGTTCTTC. Protein: CASTHPRQGRNEQFF. Based on the CDR3 plus reference TRBV7-8 and TRBJ2-1, the full variable domain is GAGVSQSPRYKVAKRGQDVALRCDPISGHVSLFWYQQALGQGPEFLTYFQNEAQLDKSGLPSDRFFAERPEGSVSTLKIQRTQQEDSAVYLCASTHPRQGRNEQFFGPGTRLTVL.

This clonotype was seen repeatedly, ten times or more. The chain is built from TRBV7-8 and TRBJ2-1; D is undetermined. Germline CDR1 and CDR2: SGHVS and FQNEAQ. This CDR3 has 14 residues. Between the trimmed V and J ends, which lost 0 bases and 4 bases, there was a span of 7 bases. The CDR3 sequence: CASSLAPAYNEQFF. The CDR3 coding sequence is TGTGCCAGCAGCTTAGCTCCAGCATACAATGAGCAGTTCTTC.

To note about this clonotype: A much larger clone is a single base away; this may be a read error. The chain carries TRBV25-1 and TRBJ1-1; D is perhaps TRBD1 (5 bases). Trimming shortened V by 5 bases and J by 1 base, and 8 bases separated the two germline ends. Per germline, CDR1 MGHDK and CDR2 SYGVNS. The CDR3 is made up of 13 amino acids. The CDR3 protein is CASSNGGNTEAFF. The CDR3 nucleotides are TGTGCCAGCAGTAACGGGGGGAACACTGAAGCTTTCTTT.

The J gene is TRBJ1-2, the V gene TRBV6-1; D remains ambiguous. The V end was cut by 4 bases, the J end by 5 bases, with 17 bases between. Germline V CDR1 and CDR2: MNHNS, SASEGT. The CDR3 totals 15 residues. The CDR3 coding sequence is TGTGCCAGCAGTGGGGAGGCCCCATCGTGGTATGGCTACACCTTC. Protein: CASSGEAPSWYGYTF.

This clonotype was counted a few times. CDR3 sequence reads: CASSGEVTDTQYF. In nucleotides, the CDR3 is TGTGCCAGTTCCGGGGAGGTAACAGATACGCAGTATTTT. The chain has TRBV19 and TRBJ2-3, with D possibly TRBD2 on 6 matching bases. V shed 8 bases and J shed 3 bases, with 12 bases lying between them. There are 13 residues in the CDR3. Per the germline V gene, CDR1 is LNHDA and CDR2 is SQIVND (reference sequence).

As concerns this clonotype: A much larger clone lies one base from this, so it may be a read error. The chain employs TRBV4-3 and TRBJ2-5; D might be TRBD1 or TRBD2, each matching 5 bases. V was clipped by 1 base and J by 4 bases, with 16 bases between them. Germline V lookup: CDR1 LGHNA, CDR2 YSLEER. CDR3 size: 16 residues. In nucleotides, the CDR3 is TGCGCCAGCAGCCAAGCCGGGACCCTGGGAATAGAGACCCAGTACTTC. Translating it yields CASSQAGTLGIETQYF.

Comment on this clonotype: A read error may account for a junction end that differs from germline. The V gene is TRBV7-6, the J gene TRBJ2-1, with D tentatively TRBD1 (5 bases). This CDR3 comprises 17 residues. Per germline, CDR1 SGHVS and CDR2 FNYEAQ. CDR3 nucleotide sequence: TGTGCCAGCAGCTTAGCGGGGCTAAACGACAAATACAATGAGCAGATCTTC. It codes for CASSLAGLNDKYNEQIF.

The J gene is TRBJ2-5, the V gene TRBV6-6, with D unclear. V lost 4 bases to trimming and J lost 1 base, with 16 bases between them. The CDR3 extends over 16 amino acids. The germline V gene encodes CDR1 MNHNY and CDR2 SVGAGI (reference sequence). As DNA, the CDR3 is TGTGCCAGCAGTTCCCTGGGTGTTGTGGGCCAAGAGACCCAGTACTTC. Amino acid sequence: CASSSLGVVGQETQYF.

This chain links TRBV7-9 with TRBJ2-7; perhaps TRBD1 as D (6 bases). Trimming cost V 3 bases and J 9 bases, with 15 bases left between them. The CDR3 has 13 residues. Germline CDR1 SEHNR, CDR2 FQNEAQ (reference sequence). The CDR3 sequence: CASSFRDTSRQYF. The CDR3 bases are TGTGCCAGCAGCTTTCGGGACACATCGAGGCAGTACTTC.